The clone carrying this TCR beta chain was seen a handful of times. The antigen is unknown. This sample was taken from a study of blood T cells in healthy people across ages. Findings and limits, study-wide: It was the long-lived donors that had more naive CD4+ cells and higher diversity than aged donors. Older age coincided with a roughly linear decline in TCR beta diversity per million T cells.

Donors were systemically healthy Caucasian individuals from Russia aged about 6 to 90 years. V lost 1 base and J lost 2, with 4 bases in between. The CDR3 length is 12 residues. The V gene's germline CDR1 is DFQATT and CDR2 SNEGSKA (reference sequence). A second PCR, run for about 6 to 11 cycles, used a sample-barcoded 5' primer plus a J-beta primer mix. Each cDNA molecule was tagged by a template-switch adaptor with 12 random nucleotides. Each CDR3 protein gets one entry after TCRdb re-called the 5' RACE reads with MiXCR. The table records fewer than 1 million distinct CDR3 sequences, more than 40% of them present only once.

This receptor was taken from a man aged 60 to 75 in good health. The specimen was blood. The V and J genes are TRBV20-1 and TRBJ2-3; D is uncertain. The CDR3 DNA reads TGCAGTGCTAGAGCAAACACAGATACGCAGTATTTT. Translation gives CSARANTDTQYF.